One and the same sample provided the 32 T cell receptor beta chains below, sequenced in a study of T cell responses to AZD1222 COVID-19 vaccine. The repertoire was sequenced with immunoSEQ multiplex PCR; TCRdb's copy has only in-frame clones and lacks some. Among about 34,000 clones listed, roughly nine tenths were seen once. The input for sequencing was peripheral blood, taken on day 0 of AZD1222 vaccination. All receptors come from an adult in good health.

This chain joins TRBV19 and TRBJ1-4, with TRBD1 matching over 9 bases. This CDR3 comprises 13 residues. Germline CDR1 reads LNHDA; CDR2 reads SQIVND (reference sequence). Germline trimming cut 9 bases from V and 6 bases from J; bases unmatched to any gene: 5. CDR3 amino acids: CASQQGADEKLFF. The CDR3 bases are TGTGCCAGCCAACAGGGGGCGGATGAAAAACTGTTTTTT.

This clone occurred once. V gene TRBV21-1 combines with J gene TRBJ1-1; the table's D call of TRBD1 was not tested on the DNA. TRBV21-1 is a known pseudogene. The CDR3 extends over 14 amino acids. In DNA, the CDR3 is TGTGCCAGCAGCAATAAGATCAGGTACACTGAAGCTTTCTTT. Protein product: CASSNKIRYTEAFF.

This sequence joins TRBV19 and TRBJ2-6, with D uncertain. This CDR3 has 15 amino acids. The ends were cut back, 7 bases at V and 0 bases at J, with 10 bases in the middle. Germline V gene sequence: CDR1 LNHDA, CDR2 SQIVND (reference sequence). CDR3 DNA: TGTGCCAGTACCCAATACAGCTCTGGGGCCAACGTCCTGACTTTC. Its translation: CASTQYSSGANVLTF.

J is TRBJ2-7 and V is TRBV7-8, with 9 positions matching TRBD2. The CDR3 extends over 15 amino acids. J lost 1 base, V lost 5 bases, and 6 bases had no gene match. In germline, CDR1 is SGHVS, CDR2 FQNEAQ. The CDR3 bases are TGTGCCAGCAGCAACCGACTAGCGGAGTCCTACGAGCAGTACTTC. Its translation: CASSNRLAESYEQYF.

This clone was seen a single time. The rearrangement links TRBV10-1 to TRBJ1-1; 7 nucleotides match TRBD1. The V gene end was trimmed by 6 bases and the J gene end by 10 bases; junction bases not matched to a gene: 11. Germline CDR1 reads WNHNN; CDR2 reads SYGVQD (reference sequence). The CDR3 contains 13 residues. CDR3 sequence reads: CASSGTGAKGAFF. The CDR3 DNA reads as TGCGCCAGCAGCGGTACAGGGGCTAAGGGAGCTTTCTTT.

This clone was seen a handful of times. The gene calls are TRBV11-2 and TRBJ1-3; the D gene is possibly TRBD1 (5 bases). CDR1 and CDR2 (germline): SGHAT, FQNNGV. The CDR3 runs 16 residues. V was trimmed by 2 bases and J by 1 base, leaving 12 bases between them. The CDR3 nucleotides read TGTGCCAGCAGCTTATTGAGGGGCAGATCTGGAAACACCATATATTTT. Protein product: CASSLLRGRSGNTIYF.

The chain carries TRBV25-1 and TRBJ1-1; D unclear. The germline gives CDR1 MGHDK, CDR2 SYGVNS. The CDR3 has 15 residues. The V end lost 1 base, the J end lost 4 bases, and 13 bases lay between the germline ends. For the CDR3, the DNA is TGTGCCAGCAGTGAATCGGCGGGGTATGGCACTGAAGCTTTCTTT. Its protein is CASSESAGYGTEAFF. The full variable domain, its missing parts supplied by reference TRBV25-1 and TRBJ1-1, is EADIYQTPRYLVIGTGKKITLECSQTMGHDKMYWYQQDPGMELHLIHYSYGVNSTEKGDLSSESTVSRIRTEHFPLTLESARPSHTSQYLCASSESAGYGTEAFFGQGTRLTVV.

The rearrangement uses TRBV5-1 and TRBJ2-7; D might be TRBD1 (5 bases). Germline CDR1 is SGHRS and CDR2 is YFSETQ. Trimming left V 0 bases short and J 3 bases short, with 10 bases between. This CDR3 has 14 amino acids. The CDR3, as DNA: TGCGCCAGCAGCTTGGACAGGTTAATCTACGAGCAGTACTTC. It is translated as CASSLDRLIYEQYF.

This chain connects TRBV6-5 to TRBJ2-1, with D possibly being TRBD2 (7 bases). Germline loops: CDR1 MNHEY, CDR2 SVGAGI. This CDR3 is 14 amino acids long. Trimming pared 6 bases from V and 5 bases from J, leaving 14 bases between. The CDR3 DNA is TGTGCCAGCAGGGTGGGGGGGCCGGACAATGAGCAGTTCTTC. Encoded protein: CASRVGGPDNEQFF.

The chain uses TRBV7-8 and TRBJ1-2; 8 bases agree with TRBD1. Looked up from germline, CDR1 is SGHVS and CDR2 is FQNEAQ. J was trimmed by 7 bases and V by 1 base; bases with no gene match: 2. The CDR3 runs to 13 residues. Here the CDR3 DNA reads TGTGCCAGCAGCTTAGGACAGGGGCTTGGCTACACCTTC. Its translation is CASSLGQGLGYTF.

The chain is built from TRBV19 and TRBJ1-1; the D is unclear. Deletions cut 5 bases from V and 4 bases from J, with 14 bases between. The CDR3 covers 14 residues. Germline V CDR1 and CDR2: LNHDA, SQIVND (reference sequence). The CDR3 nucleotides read TGTGCCAGTAGTCTCGGGGTCGCCGGCACTGAAGCTTTCTTT. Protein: CASSLGVAGTEAFF.

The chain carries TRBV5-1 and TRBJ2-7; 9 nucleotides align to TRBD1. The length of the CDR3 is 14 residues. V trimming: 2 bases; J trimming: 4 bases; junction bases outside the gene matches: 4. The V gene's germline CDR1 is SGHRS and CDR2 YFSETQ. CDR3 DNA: TGCGCCAGCAGCTTAGCCGGGACAGGGTACGAGCAGTACTTC. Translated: CASSLAGTGYEQYF.

The CDR3 coding sequence is TGTGCCACCAGCAGAGGACAGGGGTCCACAGATACGCAGTATTTT. This sequence encodes CATSRGQGSTDTQYF. The chain links TRBV15 to TRBJ2-3, with 8 nucleotides matching TRBD1. The CDR3 loop spans 15 amino acids. Germline CDR1 reads LNHNV; CDR2 reads YYDKDF (reference sequence). V dropped 1 base and J dropped 2; count of bases not matched to a gene: 2.

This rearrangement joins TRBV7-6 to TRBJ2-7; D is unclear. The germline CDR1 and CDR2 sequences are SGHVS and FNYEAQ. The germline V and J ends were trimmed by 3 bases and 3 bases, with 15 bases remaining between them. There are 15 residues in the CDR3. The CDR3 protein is CASSFAPDGFYEQYF. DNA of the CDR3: TGTGCCAGCAGCTTCGCACCCGACGGGTTCTACGAGCAGTACTTC.

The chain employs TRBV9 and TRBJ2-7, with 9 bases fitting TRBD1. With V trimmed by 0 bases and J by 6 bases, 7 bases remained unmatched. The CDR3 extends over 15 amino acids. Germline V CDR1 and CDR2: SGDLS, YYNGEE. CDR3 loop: CASSVVQGAFAEQYF. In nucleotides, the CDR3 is TGTGCCAGCAGCGTAGTACAGGGGGCCTTCGCCGAGCAGTACTTC.

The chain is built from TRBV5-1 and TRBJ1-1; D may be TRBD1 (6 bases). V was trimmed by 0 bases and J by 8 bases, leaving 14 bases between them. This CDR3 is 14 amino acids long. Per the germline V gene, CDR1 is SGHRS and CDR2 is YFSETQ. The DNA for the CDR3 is TGCGCCAGCAGCTTGGACCTACAGGGTTCCGAAGCTTTCTTT. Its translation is CASSLDLQGSEAFF.

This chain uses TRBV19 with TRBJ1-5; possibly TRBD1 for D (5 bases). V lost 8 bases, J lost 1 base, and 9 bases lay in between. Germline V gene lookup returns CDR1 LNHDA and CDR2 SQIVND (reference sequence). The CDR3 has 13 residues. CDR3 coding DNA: TGTGCCAGTCAGGGTAGAAGCAATCAGCCCCAGCATTTT. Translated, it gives CASQGRSNQPQHF.

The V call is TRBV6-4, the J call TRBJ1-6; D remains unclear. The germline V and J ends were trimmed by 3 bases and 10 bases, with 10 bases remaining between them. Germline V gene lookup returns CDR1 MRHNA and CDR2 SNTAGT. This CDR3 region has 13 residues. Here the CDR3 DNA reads TGTGCCAGCAGTGAAATCCTGGGCTCACCCCTCCACTTT. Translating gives CASSEILGSPLHF.

The CDR3: CSVEEGTLMYF. In DNA, the CDR3 is TGCAGCGTTGAAGAAGGGACGCTAATGTACTTC. This chain connects TRBV29-1 to TRBJ2-7, with D perhaps TRBD1 or TRBD2 (5 bases each). V was trimmed by 0 bases and J by 12 bases, leaving 12 bases between them. CDR1 SQVTM and CDR2 ANQGSEA come from the germline V gene. This CDR3 region has 11 residues.

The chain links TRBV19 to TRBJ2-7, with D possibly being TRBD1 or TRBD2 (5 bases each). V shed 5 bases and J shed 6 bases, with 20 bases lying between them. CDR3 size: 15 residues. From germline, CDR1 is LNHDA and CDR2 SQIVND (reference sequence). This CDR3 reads CASSVNRDPPGEQYF. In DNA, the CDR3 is TGTGCCAGTAGTGTTAACCGGGACCCTCCGGGCGAGCAGTACTTC.

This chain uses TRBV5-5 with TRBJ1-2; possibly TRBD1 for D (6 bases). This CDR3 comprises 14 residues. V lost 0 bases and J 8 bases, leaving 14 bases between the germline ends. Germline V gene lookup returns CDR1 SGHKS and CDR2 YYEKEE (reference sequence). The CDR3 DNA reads TGTGCCAGCAGCTTGGCCGCGGGGGGCACGGGCTACACCTTC. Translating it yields CASSLAAGGTGYTF.

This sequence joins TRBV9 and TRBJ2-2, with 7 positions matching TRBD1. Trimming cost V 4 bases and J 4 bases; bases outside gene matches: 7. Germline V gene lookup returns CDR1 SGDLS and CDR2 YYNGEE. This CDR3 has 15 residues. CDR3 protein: CASSPNTGATGELFF. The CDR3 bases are TGTGCCAGCAGCCCGAACACAGGGGCCACCGGGGAGCTGTTTTTT.

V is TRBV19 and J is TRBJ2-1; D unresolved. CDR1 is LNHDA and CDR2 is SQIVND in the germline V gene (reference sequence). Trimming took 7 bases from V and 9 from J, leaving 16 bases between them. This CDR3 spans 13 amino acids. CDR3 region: CASTPPETGEQFF. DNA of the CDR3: TGTGCCAGTACCCCCCCCGAGACGGGTGAGCAGTTCTTC.

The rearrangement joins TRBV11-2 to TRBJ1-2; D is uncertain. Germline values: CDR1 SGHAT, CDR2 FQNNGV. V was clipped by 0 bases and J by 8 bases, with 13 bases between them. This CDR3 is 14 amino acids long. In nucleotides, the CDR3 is TGTGCCAGCAGCTTAGAAAGTGGGCATTGGGGCTACACCTTC. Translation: CASSLESGHWGYTF. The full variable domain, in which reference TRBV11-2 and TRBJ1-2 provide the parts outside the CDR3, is EAGVAQSPRYKIIEKRQSVAFWCNPISGHATLYWYQQILGQGPKLLIQFQNNGVVDDSQLPKDRFSAERLKGVDSTLKIQPAKLEDSAVYLCASSLESGHWGYTFGSGTRLTVV.

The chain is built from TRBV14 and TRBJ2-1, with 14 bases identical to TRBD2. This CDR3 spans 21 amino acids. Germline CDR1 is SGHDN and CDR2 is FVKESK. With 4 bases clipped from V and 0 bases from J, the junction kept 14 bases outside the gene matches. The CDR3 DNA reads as TGTGCCAGCAGCCCCCTCTTGGGACTAGCGGGAGCCCGAAGCTCCTACAATGAGCAGTTCTTC. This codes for CASSPLLGLAGARSSYNEQFF.

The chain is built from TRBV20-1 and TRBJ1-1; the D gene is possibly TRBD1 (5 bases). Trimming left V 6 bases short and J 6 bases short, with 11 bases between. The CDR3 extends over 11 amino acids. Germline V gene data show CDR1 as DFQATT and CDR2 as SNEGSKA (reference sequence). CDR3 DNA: TGCAGTGCCGGGGCCGCGCCTGAAGCTTTCTTT. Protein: CSAGAAPEAFF.

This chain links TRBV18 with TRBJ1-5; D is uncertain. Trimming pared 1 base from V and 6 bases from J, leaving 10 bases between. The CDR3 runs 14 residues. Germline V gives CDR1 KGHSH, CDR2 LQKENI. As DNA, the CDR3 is TGTGCCAGCTCACCACAGAGGGTAAGTCAGCCCCAGCATTTT. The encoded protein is CASSPQRVSQPQHF. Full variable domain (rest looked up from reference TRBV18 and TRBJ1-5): NAGVMQNPRHLVRRRGQEARLRCSPMKGHSHVYWYRQLPEEGLKFMVYLQKENIIDESGMPKERFSAEFPKEGPSILRIQQVVRGDSAAYFCASSPQRVSQPQHFGDGTRLSIL.

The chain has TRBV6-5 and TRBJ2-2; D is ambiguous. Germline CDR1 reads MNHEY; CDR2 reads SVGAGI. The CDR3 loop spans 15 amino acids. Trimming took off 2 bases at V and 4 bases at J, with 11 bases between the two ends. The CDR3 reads CASSYTRSSTGELFF. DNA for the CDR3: TGTGCCAGCAGTTACACTCGATCTAGCACCGGGGAGCTGTTTTTT.

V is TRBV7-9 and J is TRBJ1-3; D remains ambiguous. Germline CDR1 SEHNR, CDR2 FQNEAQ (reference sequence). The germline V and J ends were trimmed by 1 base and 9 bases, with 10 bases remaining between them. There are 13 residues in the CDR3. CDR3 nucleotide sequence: TGTGCCAGCAGCTTAGTCTCTGTGGCCACCATATATTTT. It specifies CASSLVSVATIYF.

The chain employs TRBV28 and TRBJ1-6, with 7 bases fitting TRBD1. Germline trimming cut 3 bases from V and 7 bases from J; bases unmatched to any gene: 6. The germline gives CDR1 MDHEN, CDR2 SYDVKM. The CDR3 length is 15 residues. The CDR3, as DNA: TGTGCCAGCAGTTTCGGCGACAGGGCGAATTCACCCCTCCACTTT. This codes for CASSFGDRANSPLHF.

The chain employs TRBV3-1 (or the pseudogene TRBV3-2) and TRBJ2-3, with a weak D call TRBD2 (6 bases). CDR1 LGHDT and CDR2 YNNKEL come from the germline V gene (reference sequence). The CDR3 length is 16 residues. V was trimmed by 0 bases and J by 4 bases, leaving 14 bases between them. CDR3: CASSQEGRLGPDTQYF. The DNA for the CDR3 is TGTGCCAGCAGCCAAGAGGGAAGACTAGGCCCAGATACGCAGTATTTT.

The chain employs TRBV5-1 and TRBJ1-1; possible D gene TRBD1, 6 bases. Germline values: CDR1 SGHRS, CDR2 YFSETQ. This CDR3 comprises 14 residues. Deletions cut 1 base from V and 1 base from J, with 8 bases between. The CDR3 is CASSLRTANTEAFF. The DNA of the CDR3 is TGCGCCAGCAGCTTGAGGACAGCGAACACTGAAGCTTTCTTT.